These T cell receptor beta chains were read from a single sample in a study of blood T cells in healthy people across ages. TCRdb reprocessed the 5' RACE reads with MiXCR, giving one entry per CDR3 protein. The sample yields about 1.4 million distinct CDR3 sequences, roughly 59% seen once. Input material: blood. The receptors stem from a young man in good health. CDR3s include the opening cysteine and the closing phenylalanine or tryptophan. The D gene is left open where the match is weak. Clone size is not always given. Where it is, it says once, few, many or a class for expanded clones.

>15|TRBD1|-|TRBV27|TRBJ2-1
CASSSDRGGPKEQFF
TGTGCCAGCAGTTCCGACAGGGGGGGACCCAAAGAGCAGTTCTTC
>14|-|-|TRBV29-1|TRBJ2-3
CSVEQEASTDTQYF
TGCAGCGTTGAGCAGGAAGCTAGCACAGATACGCAGTATTTT
>11|TRBD1|-|TRBV28|TRBJ2-1
CASNSGQGEFF
TGTGCCAGCAACTCGGGACAGGGGGAGTTCTTC
>14|TRBD2|-|TRBV12-3/TRBV12-4|TRBJ2-5
CASNLAGAGETQYF
TGTGCCAGCAACCTAGCGGGAGCTGGCGAGACCCAGTACTTC
>15|TRBD1|-|TRBV2|TRBJ1-5
CASSGTGGYFGPQHF
TGTGCCAGCAGTGGGACAGGGGGCTATTTTGGGCCCCAGCATTTT
>13|-|few|TRBV29-1|TRBJ1-1
CSVEDPGFTEAFF
TGCAGCGTTGAAGATCCAGGGTTCACTGAAGCTTTCTTT
>13|-|-|TRBV20-1|TRBJ1-6
CSADTGTGSPLHF
TGCAGTGCAGACACAGGAACTGGTTCACCCCTCCACTTT
>14|-|-|TRBV20-1|TRBJ2-7
CSARIGASSYEQYF
TGCAGTGCTAGAATAGGGGCAAGCTCCTACGAGCAGTACTTC
>14|TRBD1|few|TRBV5-5|TRBJ2-1
CASMPGQGASEQFF
TGTGCCAGCATGCCGGGACAGGGGGCCAGTGAGCAGTTCTTC
>17|TRBD2|-|TRBV4-2|TRBJ2-1
CASSQGSGTSMMNEQFF
TGTGCCAGCAGCCAAGGGTCGGGGACTAGCATGATGAATGAGCAGTTCTTC
>15|-|-|TRBV2|TRBJ2-7
CASREEGSYSYEQYF
TGTGCCAGCAGGGAAGAAGGTTCATACTCCTACGAGCAGTACTTC
>15|-|-|TRBV28|TRBJ2-7
CASIQREGRYSEQYF
TGTGCCAGCATCCAACGGGAAGGGAGGTATAGCGAGCAGTACTTC
>16|TRBD1|-|TRBV20-1|TRBJ1-2
CSASRTGGSLNYGYTF
TGCAGTGCTAGTAGGACAGGGGGAAGCCTCAACTATGGCTACACCTTC
>12|-|-|TRBV27|TRBJ1-1
CASSRGPTEAFF
TGTGCCAGCTCTCGGGGGCCGACTGAAGCTTTCTTT
>12|-|-|TRBV3-1|TRBJ2-2
CASSRGYGELFF
TGTGCCAGCAGCCGTGGGTACGGGGAGCTGTTTTTT
>18|TRBD2|-|TRBV20-1|TRBJ2-4
CSAQRGLADFLAKNIQYF
TGCAGTGCCCAGCGGGGACTAGCGGACTTCTTAGCCAAAAACATTCAGTACTTC
>14|-|-|TRBV20-1|TRBJ2-1
CSAWDHQGTYEQFF
TGCAGTGCCTGGGACCATCAGGGGACATATGAGCAGTTCTTC
>14|TRBD1|-|TRBV27|TRBJ2-5
CASSYVARDSPQYF
TGTGCCAGCAGTTACGTAGCCCGGGACAGCCCACAGTACTTC
>13|-|-|TRBV6-1|TRBJ2-3
CASELFSTDTQYF
TGTGCCAGCGAATTGTTTAGCACAGATACGCAGTATTTT
>15|TRBD2|-|TRBV20-1|TRBJ2-5
CSAWTSGARQETQYF
TGCAGTGCTTGGACTAGCGGGGCCCGACAAGAGACCCAGTACTTC
>16|-|-|TRBV10-3|TRBJ1-2
CAISGDQRLANYGYTF
TGTGCCATCAGTGGGGATCAGAGGCTAGCTAACTATGGCTACACCTTC
>13|-|-|TRBV2|TRBJ1-1
CASSADWNTEAFF
TGTGCCAGCAGTGCAGATTGGAACACTGAAGCTTTCTTT
>15|-|once|TRBV27|TRBJ2-5
CASSPGTEWGETQYF
TGTGCCAGCAGTCCCGGGACCGAATGGGGGGAGACCCAGTACTTC
>16|-|-|TRBV13|TRBJ1-2
CASSSTGFGEGGGYTF
TGTGCCAGCAGCTCAACAGGGTTCGGGGAAGGGGGTGGCTACACCTTC
>12|TRBD2|once|TRBV20-1|TRBJ2-1
CSAYRLAVEQFF
TGCAGTGCTTATAGACTAGCGGTGGAGCAGTTCTTC
>14|TRBD2|-|TRBV20-1|TRBJ2-1
CSAALAGLYNEQFF
TGCAGTGCCGCGCTAGCGGGGCTCTACAATGAGCAGTTCTTC
>14|-|-|TRBV3-1|TRBJ2-7
CASSPQRSSYEQYF
TGTGCCAGCAGCCCTCAGCGGAGCTCCTACGAGCAGTACTTC
>16|TRBD2|-|TRBV4-3|TRBJ2-5
CASSQVGGAFQETQYF
TGCGCCAGCAGCCAAGTCGGGGGGGCCTTCCAAGAGACCCAGTACTTC
>14|TRBD2|-|TRBV7-9|TRBJ2-1
CASSLLAATDEQFF
TGTGCCAGCAGCTTACTAGCGGCCACGGATGAGCAGTTCTTC
>15|TRBD2|-|TRBV7-2|TRBJ2-1
CASSLAGGDKNEQFF
TGTGCCAGCAGCCTAGCGGGAGGGGACAAAAATGAGCAGTTCTTC
>17|-|-|TRBV2|TRBJ1-3
CASRSVGEEHSGNTIYF
TGTGCCAGCAGGAGCGTGGGCGAGGAGCACTCTGGAAACACCATATATTTT
>11|-|-|TRBV6-2/TRBV6-3|TRBJ2-7
CASKNNYEQYF
TGTGCCAGCAAAAACAACTACGAGCAGTACTTC
>13|TRBD1|-|TRBV6-5|TRBJ1-2
CASSYADRDGYTF
TGTGCCAGCAGTTATGCCGACAGGGACGGCTACACCTTC
>16|-|-|TRBV10-1|TRBJ1-1
CASSESSGVMNTEAFF
TGCGCCAGCAGTGAGTCGTCAGGGGTCATGAACACTGAAGCTTTCTTT
>15|-|once|TRBV12-3/TRBV12-4|TRBJ1-2
CASSSGPGDPYGYTF
TGTGCCAGCAGTTCCGGGCCAGGGGATCCCTATGGCTACACCTTC
>14|TRBD2|many|TRBV29-1|TRBJ2-1
CSVSGSRSYNEQFF
TGCAGCGTGAGCGGGAGTCGATCCTACAATGAGCAGTTCTTC
>15|TRBD1|many|TRBV29-1|TRBJ1-2
CSVEVRTGGLYGYTF
TGCAGCGTTGAAGTCCGGACAGGGGGCCTCTATGGCTACACCTTC
>14|TRBD1|few|TRBV28|TRBJ2-7
CASSIIRDRDEQYF
TGTGCCAGCAGTATAATCCGGGACAGGGACGAGCAGTACTTC
>16|-|-|TRBV2|TRBJ2-7
CASSEGGGVYSYEQYF
TGTGCCAGCAGTGAAGGGGGAGGTGTGTACTCCTACGAGCAGTACTTC
>17|TRBD2|few|TRBV15|TRBJ2-7
CATSSEEPSGGYYEQYF
TGTGCCACCAGCAGCGAAGAACCTAGCGGGGGGTACTACGAGCAGTACTTC
>16|TRBD2|many|TRBV7-2|TRBJ2-7
CASSLVAGGPAFEQYF
TGTGCCAGCAGCTTAGTCGCGGGAGGGCCGGCGTTCGAGCAGTACTTC
>12|-|few|TRBV20-1|TRBJ2-7
CSASWGSDEQYF
TGCAGTGCTAGTTGGGGGAGTGACGAGCAGTACTTC
>12|-|-|TRBV9|TRBJ1-1
CASSVTESEAFF
TGTGCCAGCAGCGTCACAGAGTCCGAAGCTTTCTTT
>13|TRBD2|-|TRBV7-9|TRBJ2-1
CASSLISGNEQFF
TGTGCCAGCAGCTTAATTAGCGGGAATGAGCAGTTCTTC
>15|-|few|TRBV27|TRBJ2-1
CASSLKGISYNEQFF
TGTGCCAGCAGTTTAAAGGGAATTTCCTACAATGAGCAGTTCTTC
>18|-|-|TRBV4-3|TRBJ2-3
CASSPSWVAKFVADTQYF
TGCGCCAGCAGCCCCAGTTGGGTAGCAAAATTTGTAGCAGATACGCAGTATTTT
>17|TRBD2|once|TRBV10-3|TRBJ2-1
CAISETGAGGAYNEQFF
TGTGCCATCAGTGAGACAGGTGCGGGGGGGGCCTACAATGAGCAGTTCTTC
>17|TRBD2|-|TRBV27|TRBJ2-1
CASSLSRGAGVDNEQFF
TGTGCCAGCAGTTTATCGAGGGGCGCGGGAGTTGACAATGAGCAGTTCTTC
>14|-|-|TRBV4-1|TRBJ2-7
CASSQVNYNNEQYF
TGCGCCAGCAGCCAAGTGAACTACAACAATGAGCAGTACTTC
>12|-|many|TRBV27|TRBJ2-7
CPPGRTLCEQYF
TGCCCCCCGGGGCGGACCCTCTGCGAGCAGTACTTC
>18|-|-|TRBV6-2/TRBV6-3|TRBJ2-2
CASSFILSRGPNTGELFF
TGTGCCAGCAGTTTTATCCTCTCTCGGGGCCCGAACACCGGGGAGCTGTTTTTT
>14|-|-|TRBV12-3/TRBV12-4|TRBJ1-1
CASSLSGSNTEAFF
TGTGCCAGCAGTTTATCCGGGTCGAACACTGAAGCTTTCTTT
>12|-|-|TRBV29-1|TRBJ1-2
CSVSEGIGGYTF
TGCAGCGTTAGTGAGGGGATTGGTGGCTACACCTTC
>14|TRBD2|-|TRBV7-6|TRBJ2-1
CASSLTGGQSEQFF
TGTGCCAGCAGCTTAACGGGGGGGCAGAGTGAGCAGTTCTTC